Listed here are 14 T cell receptor beta chains from one sample, sequenced in a study of cytomegalovirus exposure and HLA in healthy donors. Use of 60 Vbeta and 13 Jbeta primers characterized the PCR. Some clones are missing from TCRdb's copy, which holds only in-frame ones; the method was immunoSEQ multiplex PCR. Here the sample spans about 110,000 clones, about 80% being singletons. Sequenced sample: PBMCs. Receptors originate from a woman aged 50 to 65 in good health and CMV-seropositive.

The rearrangement links TRBV5-1 to TRBJ2-1; 13 nucleotides agree with TRBD2. The germline gives CDR1 SGHRS, CDR2 YFSETQ. This CDR3 region has 16 residues. The V segment lost 2 bases and the J segment 5 bases; nucleotides outside the gene matches: 4. Written as DNA, the CDR3 is TGCGCCAGCAGCTTCACCGGGACTAGCGGGAACAATGAGCAGTTCTTC. Encoded protein: CASSFTGTSGNNEQFF.

The chain couples TRBV7-2 to TRBJ1-6; 11 nucleotides agree with TRBD1. The junction had 4 bases not matched to a gene; V was cut back by 3 bases and J by 6 bases. There are 16 residues in the CDR3. Per the germline V gene, CDR1 is SGHTA and CDR2 is FQGNSA. The CDR3 nucleotides read TGTGCCAGCAGCTTGAGGGGACAGGGGGTTAATTCACCCCTCCACTTT. It translates to CASSLRGQGVNSPLHF.

The chain is built from TRBV7-2 and TRBJ2-3; the D gene is possibly TRBD2 (6 bases). Trimming cost V 5 bases and J 6 bases, with 15 bases left between them. The CDR3 spans 14 residues. The germline V gene encodes CDR1 SGHTA and CDR2 FQGNSA. CDR3 nucleotides: TGTGCCAGCAGCACCTTCGGAGGGCCGGATACGCAGTATTTT. Its protein product is CASSTFGGPDTQYF.

CDR3 sequence reads: CASRKDSRFYEQYF. The CDR3 coding sequence is TGTGCCAGCAGGAAGGACAGTCGGTTCTACGAGCAGTACTTC. The chain joins TRBV2 to TRBJ2-7; perhaps TRBD1 as D (6 bases). This CDR3 is 14 amino acids long. The ends were cut back, 6 bases at V and 3 bases at J, with 15 bases in the middle. Germline V gives CDR1 SNHLY, CDR2 FYNNEI.

The chain couples TRBV19 to TRBJ1-2; possible D gene TRBD1, 5 bases. The CDR3 runs to 13 residues. Trimming left V 5 bases short and J 3 bases short, with 10 bases between. Per the germline V gene, CDR1 is LNHDA and CDR2 is SQIVND (reference sequence). CDR3 in amino acids: CASSYRGDYGYTF. The CDR3, as DNA: TGTGCCAGTAGTTATCGGGGGGACTATGGCTACACCTTC.

In the case of this clone: The junction departs from the called germline gene at one end, perhaps through a read error. The chain carries TRBV7-9 and TRBJ2-7; 9 bases agree with TRBD2. The V gene's germline CDR1 is SEHNR and CDR2 FQNEAQ (reference sequence). There are 16 residues in the CDR3. In nucleotides, the CDR3 is TGTTCCAGCAGCCCAGAGGTTAGCGGGAGTAGGTACGAGCAGTACTTC. The encoded protein is CSSSPEVSGSRYEQYF.

The gene calls are TRBV27 and TRBJ2-7; 9 nucleotides line up with TRBD2. This CDR3 comprises 14 residues. Trimming took 5 bases from V and 3 from J; bases not matched to a gene: 5. Germline loops: CDR1 MNHEY, CDR2 SMNVEV (reference sequence). The CDR3 reads CASSRRTSDYEQYF. In DNA form, the CDR3 reads TGTGCCAGCAGTCGTAGGACTAGCGACTACGAGCAGTACTTC.

The rearrangement uses TRBV7-2 and TRBJ2-5, with 9 positions matching TRBD1. This CDR3 comprises 15 residues. V shed 1 base and J 5 bases; nucleotides not matched to a gene: 5. Germline CDR1 and CDR2: SGHTA and FQGNSA. The CDR3 DNA reads as TGTGCCAGCAGCTTAGAGGGACAGGGTCATGAGACCCAGTACTTC. It specifies CASSLEGQGHETQYF.

This sequence joins TRBV7-9 and TRBJ1-1, with D unclear. CDR1 and CDR2 (germline): SEHNR, FQNEAQ (reference sequence). The CDR3 runs to 15 residues. V lost 1 base, J lost 0 bases, and 9 bases lay in between. The CDR3 sequence: CASSLVGGLNTEAFF. The DNA of the CDR3 is TGTGCCAGCAGCTTAGTAGGAGGCCTGAACACTGAAGCTTTCTTT.

This chain uses TRBV27 with TRBJ2-4; 7 bases align to TRBD1. The V gene's germline CDR1 is MNHEY and CDR2 SMNVEV (reference sequence). Losses at the gene ends were 4 bases for V and 2 bases for J; bases not matched to a gene: 5. This CDR3 is built from 15 residues. The DNA for the CDR3 is TGTGCCAGCAGTTCCCCCAGGGGGACCAAAAACATTCAGTACTTC. It codes for CASSSPRGTKNIQYF.

As to this clone: The germline gene is not matched at one end of the junction; a read error may be the cause. The chain carries TRBV7-9 and TRBJ1-6, with 7 nucleotides matching TRBD1. From germline, CDR1 is SEHNR and CDR2 FQNEAQ (reference sequence). The CDR3 is 15 residues long. This CDR3 reads CSSSFSTGNNSPLHF. CDR3 sequence (DNA): TGTTCCAGCAGCTTTTCGACAGGGAATAATTCACCCCTCCACTTT.

The V gene is TRBV18, the J gene TRBJ2-7; 9 nucleotides match TRBD1. The germline V gene encodes CDR1 KGHSH and CDR2 LQKENI. V shed 3 bases and J 0 bases; nucleotides not matched to a gene: 0. The CDR3 has 14 amino acids. DNA of the CDR3: TGTGCCAGCTCACCGGGACAGGGCTCCTACGAGCAGTACTTC. This gives the protein CASSPGQGSYEQYF.

This clone was seen only once. The V gene is TRBV5-1, the J gene TRBJ1-4, with unresolved D. Germline CDR1 SGHRS, CDR2 YFSETQ. The CDR3 is 14 amino acids. With 4 bases removed from V and 0 bases from J, the gap between germline ends came to 7 bases. The CDR3 coding sequence is TGCGCCAGCAGCCCAGGCTCAACTAATGAAAAACTGTTTTTT. This translates into CASSPGSTNEKLFF.

This chain links TRBV5-1 with TRBJ2-1, with 12 bases fitting TRBD2. The CDR3 length is 16 residues. Trimming cost V 1 base and J 7 bases; bases outside gene matches: 6. CDR1 and CDR2 from the germline V gene are SGHRS and YFSETQ. The DNA for the CDR3 is TGCGCCAGCAGCTTGTCTAGCGGGGGGGCCAGGAATGAGCAGTTCTTC. Residues: CASSLSSGGARNEQFF.